This TCR beta chain was profiled in a study of CD8+ T cells in alopecia areata. Looking at the study overall: It was oral tofacitinib, at 5 to 10 mg twice daily, that treated patients received.

Both peripheral blood and punch biopsies of lesional scalp skin were obtained from patients who had alopecia areata. This clone appeared a few times. No antigen is known for it. Sequencing relied on a cDNA template that was reverse transcribed from extracted RNA. TCRdb's copy holds only in-frame clones and misses some; the assay was immunoSEQ multiplex PCR. The sample consists of some 95,000 clones, about 40% of them appearing once. Study findings and constraints: In lesional scalp, particularly from alopecia totalis/universalis, clonality was higher than in normal scalp. Shared TCR sequences were less clear between patients than in mice, possibly partly from HLA diversity.

With 4 bases removed from V and 2 bases from J, the gap between germline ends came to 8 bases. The CDR3 contains 12 residues. Germline-derived CDR1 and CDR2 are SQVTM and ANQGSEA. The receptor's source is a human donor with alopecia areata. The sequencing sample was made of CD4+ T cells sorted from blood. This rearrangement joins TRBV29-1 to TRBJ1-1; no reliable D call. CDR3 sequence reads: CSVGRINTEAFF. Here the CDR3 DNA reads TGCAGCGTTGGTCGGATAAACACTGAAGCTTTCTTT.